This entry lists 17 T cell receptor beta chains sequenced from one sample in a study of blood T cell repertoires in COVID-19. Some clones are missing from TCRdb's copy, which holds only in-frame ones; the method was immunoSEQ multiplex PCR. The table has a few hundred thousand clones, roughly 90% seen once; the top ten hold about 2.9%. Sequencing was done on a sample of peripheral blood. The origin of the receptors is a woman aged 25 to 39 with COVID-19, enrolled during active disease.

This chain connects TRBV21-1 to TRBJ1-5; the table calls TRBD1, which could not be checked here. TRBV21-1 represents a pseudogene. This CDR3 region has 15 residues. The CDR3 DNA follows: TGTGCCAGCAGCAAGGTAGGGGGTAGCAATCAGCCCCAGCATTTT. Translating it yields CASSKVGGSNQPQHF.

The count of this clone is one. The chain recombines TRBV4-3 with TRBJ2-7; 9 bases map to TRBD2. Germline V gives CDR1 LGHNA, CDR2 YSLEER. Trimming took 0 bases from V and 3 from J; bases not matched to a gene: 3. The CDR3 has 15 residues. The CDR3 loop reads CASSQDPSGDYEQYF. The CDR3 DNA reads TGCGCCAGCAGCCAAGACCCTAGCGGGGACTACGAGCAGTACTTC.

V is TRBV15 and J is TRBJ1-1; D is uncertain. Germline CDR1 LNHNV, CDR2 YYDKDF (reference sequence). The CDR3 covers 15 residues. Trimming removed 2 bases at V and 0 bases at J, with 10 bases between. The CDR3 DNA reads as TGTGCCACCAGCAGACGTACAGTCATGAACACTGAAGCTTTCTTT. Amino acid sequence: CATSRRTVMNTEAFF.

J is TRBJ1-1 and V is TRBV3-1 (or the pseudogene TRBV3-2), with D possibly TRBD1 on 6 matching bases. CDR3 length: 14 amino acids. Per the germline V gene, CDR1 is LGHDT and CDR2 is YNNKEL (reference sequence). With 4 bases removed from V and 1 base from J, the gap between germline ends came to 10 bases. The chain's CDR3 is CASSPKGGNTEAFF. The CDR3 DNA is TGTGCCAGCAGCCCCAAAGGGGGGAACACTGAAGCTTTCTTT.

This clone was seen just once. In nucleotides, the CDR3 is TGTGCCAGCAGCCAAGTTGAACAGAACCAAGAGACCCAGTACTTC. Translating gives CASSQVEQNQETQYF. The V call is TRBV3-1 (or the pseudogene TRBV3-2), the J call TRBJ2-5, with unresolved D. The CDR3 runs 15 residues. The germline V gene encodes CDR1 LGHDT and CDR2 YNNKEL (reference sequence). The ends were cut back, 1 base at V and 0 bases at J, with 9 bases in the middle.

The V call is TRBV7-9, the J call TRBJ2-3; TRBD1 matches 7 bases. This CDR3 has 15 residues. V gave up 5 bases and J gave up 0 bases; unmatched junction bases: 5. Germline assignment: CDR1 SEHNR and CDR2 FQNEAQ (reference sequence). The CDR3 DNA follows: TGTGCCAGCAGCCCCTGGGACAGAAGCACAGATACGCAGTATTTT. Amino acid sequence: CASSPWDRSTDTQYF.

The chain couples TRBV2 to TRBJ2-7; 7 bases fit TRBD2. In germline, CDR1 is SNHLY, CDR2 FYNNEI. With V trimmed by 1 base and J by 2 bases, 5 bases remained unmatched. The CDR3 spans 15 residues. CDR3 sequence: CASSEVGGRAYEQYV. For the CDR3, the DNA is TGTGCCAGCAGTGAAGTGGGAGGGAGGGCCTACGAGCAGTACGTC.

The chain employs TRBV5-4 and TRBJ2-3; no definite D call. In germline, CDR1 is SGHNT, CDR2 YYREEE (reference sequence). V gave up 0 bases and J gave up 0 bases, with 8 bases separating them. CDR3 length: 15 amino acids. In nucleotides, the CDR3 is TGTGCCAGCAGCTTGGACTGGAGTAGCACAGATACGCAGTATTTT. Residues: CASSLDWSSTDTQYF. The variable domain in full, with the rest retrieved from reference TRBV5-4 and TRBJ2-3, is ETGVTQSPTHLIKTRGQQVTLRCSSQSGHNTVSWYQQALGQGPQFIFQYYREEENGRGNFPPRFSGLQFPNYSSELNVNALELDDSALYLCASSLDWSSTDTQYFGPGTRLTVL.

J is TRBJ2-1 and V is TRBV19; D is possibly TRBD2 (6 bases). Trimming took 6 bases from V and 0 from J, leaving 12 bases between them. Germline V gene data show CDR1 as LNHDA and CDR2 as SQIVND (reference sequence). The CDR3 contains 15 residues. CDR3 region: CASSNLAISYNEQFF. In DNA form, the CDR3 reads TGTGCCAGTAGCAATCTAGCGATCTCCTACAATGAGCAGTTCTTC. Full variable domain (remainder filled in from reference TRBV19 and TRBJ2-1): DGGITQSPKYLFRKEGQNVTLSCEQNLNHDAMYWYRQDPGQGLRLIYYSQIVNDFQKGDIAEGYSVSREKKESFPLTVTSAQKNPTAFYLCASSNLAISYNEQFFGPGTRLTVL.

The V call is TRBV5-5, the J call TRBJ2-3; a possible D gene is TRBD2 (6 bases). Trimming cost V 4 bases and J 4 bases, with 13 bases left between them. From germline, CDR1 is SGHKS and CDR2 YYEKEE (reference sequence). The CDR3 is 14 amino acids. CDR3 amino acids: CASSPGLSADTQYF. In nucleotides, the CDR3 is TGTGCCAGCAGCCCAGGACTAAGCGCAGATACGCAGTATTTT.

The chain has TRBV5-1 and TRBJ2-3; 8 bases are a match to TRBD2. CDR1 and CDR2 (germline): SGHRS, YFSETQ. Trimming removed 2 bases from V and 8 bases from J; junction bases left unmatched: 16. This CDR3 has 17 amino acids. The CDR3 sequence: CASSFPLGGAQISTQYF. The CDR3 region has the DNA TGCGCCAGCAGCTTCCCCCTCGGGGGGGCGCAAATTAGTACGCAGTATTTT.

The chain uses TRBV10-3 and TRBJ2-7, with D possibly TRBD2 on 6 matching bases. The germline CDR1 and CDR2 sequences are ENHRY and SYGVKD. The CDR3 is 16 residues long. V was shortened by 0 bases and J by 3 bases, with 15 bases between the two germline ends. The CDR3 is CAISESAGPSLYEQYV. The CDR3, as DNA: TGTGCCATCAGTGAGTCGGCGGGGCCCTCCCTCTACGAGCAGTACGTC.

This clone has only one observation. The chain is built from TRBV12-5 and TRBJ2-1; the match to TRBD1 covers 9 bases. The CDR3 totals 13 residues. The J segment lost 6 bases and the V segment lost 6 bases, leaving 3 bases of the junction unmatched. Germline CDR1 is LGHNT and CDR2 is FRNRAP. The DNA for the CDR3 is TGTGCTAGTGGCCCGACAGGGGGCAATGAGCAGTTCTTC. Protein sequence: CASGPTGGNEQFF.

The rearrangement joins TRBV12-3 or TRBV12-4 to TRBJ1-4; possibly TRBD1 for D (5 bases). With 3 bases removed from V and 8 bases from J, the gap between germline ends came to 10 bases. This CDR3 comprises 13 residues. CDR3 nucleotides: TGTGCCAGCAGTTTTTGGGGGGGGGAAAAACTGTTTTTT. Translating it yields CASSFWGGEKLFF.

This chain uses TRBV19 with TRBJ1-4; D ambiguous. With 1 base removed from V and 7 bases from J, the gap between germline ends came to 13 bases. CDR1 is LNHDA, CDR2 SQIVND, per germline (reference sequence). CDR3 length: 15 amino acids. The CDR3 loop is CASSIATRRGEKLFF. For the CDR3, the DNA is TGTGCCAGTAGTATAGCGACCCGACGGGGTGAAAAACTGTTTTTT.

In its sample, this clone was seen once. The chain uses TRBV19 and TRBJ2-1, with 8 bases identical to TRBD1. Trimming took 7 bases from V and 9 from J; bases not matched to a gene: 8. There are 13 residues in the CDR3. Germline V gene data show CDR1 as LNHDA and CDR2 as SQIVND (reference sequence). The CDR3 coding sequence is TGTGCCAGTATAGGGCAGGGGGCTGGTGAGCAGTTCTTC. Its translation is CASIGQGAGEQFF.

The chain joins TRBV19 to TRBJ2-5; D might be TRBD1 (6 bases). The germline gives CDR1 LNHDA, CDR2 SQIVND (reference sequence). V was cut by 5 bases and J by 3 bases, with 10 bases left in between. The CDR3 runs to 13 residues. The CDR3 reads CASSSGDKETQYF. The CDR3 DNA follows: TGTGCCAGTAGTTCCGGGGACAAAGAGACCCAGTACTTC.